What follows are 30 T cell receptor beta chains derived from one specimen sequenced in a study of early T cells in non-severe SARS-CoV-2 infection. TCRdb reprocessed the 5' RACE reads via MiXCR and lists one record per CDR3 protein. There are roughly 60,000 distinct CDR3 sequences in the sample; less than 15% occur only once, and more than 3.5% lies in the top ten. The sample consisted of whole blood. These receptors were taken from an adult who was a healthcare worker with PCR-confirmed SARS-CoV-2 infection or an uninfected control (not recorded which).

The sample holds many counts of this clonotype. The V call is TRBV5-8, the J call TRBJ1-2; 7 positions agree with TRBD1. V shed 0 bases and J 3 bases; nucleotides not matched to a gene: 8. The germline V gene encodes CDR1 SGHTS and CDR2 YDEGEE. CDR3 length equals 16 residues. CDR3 DNA: TGTGCCAGCAGCTTGGAGGGGGCGCTCCGTGACTATGGCTACACCTTC. Its translation is CASSLEGALRDYGYTF.

This clonotype was seen repeatedly, ten times or more. The chain carries TRBV2 and TRBJ2-3; no firm D call. This CDR3 contains 15 residues. CDR1 SNHLY and CDR2 FYNNEI come from the germline V gene. The V and J ends lost 1 base and 5 bases respectively, with 13 bases between them. This CDR3 is CASSEGWARGDTQYF. The CDR3 DNA reads as TGTGCCAGCAGTGAAGGATGGGCCCGCGGAGATACGCAGTATTTT.

The gene calls are TRBV7-9 and TRBJ2-3; 10 positions match TRBD1. With V trimmed by 3 bases and J by 5 bases, 5 bases remained unmatched. Germline V gives CDR1 SEHNR, CDR2 FQNEAQ (reference sequence). The CDR3 sequence is 15 residues long. The CDR3 region is CASSFWDRGVDTQYF. Written as DNA, the CDR3 is TGTGCCAGCAGCTTTTGGGACAGGGGAGTAGATACGCAGTATTTT. The variable domain in full, completed from reference TRBV7-9 and TRBJ2-3, reads DTGVSQNPRHKITKRGQNVTFRCDPISEHNRLYWYRQTLGQGPEFLTYFQNEAQLEKSRLLSDRFSAERPKGSFSTLEIQRTEQGDSAMYLCASSFWDRGVDTQYFGPGTRLTVL.

Many counts were recorded for this clonotype. V gene TRBV7-2 combines with J gene TRBJ2-1; 9 nucleotides line up with TRBD2. Trimming took 1 base from V and 2 from J; bases not matched to a gene: 3. The CDR3 extends over 16 amino acids. Germline values: CDR1 SGHTA, CDR2 FQGNSA. CDR3 sequence reads: CASSLVLAGPYNEQFF. CDR3 in DNA: TGTGCCAGCAGCTTAGTTCTAGCGGGACCCTACAATGAGCAGTTCTTC. Supplemented by reference TRBV7-2 and TRBJ2-1, the full variable domain reads GAGVSQSPSNKVTEKGKDVELRCDPISGHTALYWYRQSLGQGLEFLIYFQGNSAPDKSGLPSDRFSAERTGGSVSTLTIQRTQQEDSAVYLCASSLVLAGPYNEQFFGPGTRLTVL.

This clonotype was seen at least ten times. The chain is built from TRBV12-3 or TRBV12-4 and TRBJ2-1; maybe TRBD1 (6 bases). The V end lost 2 bases, the J end lost 1 base, and 6 bases lay between the germline ends. CDR3 length: 14 amino acids. DNA of the CDR3: TGTGCCAGCAGTTTACAGGGGTCCTACAATGAGCAGTTCTTC. Its protein product is CASSLQGSYNEQFF.

The chain combines TRBV10-2 with TRBJ1-6; 10 bases fit TRBD1. CDR1 and CDR2 from the germline V gene are WSHSY and SAAADI. J gave up 10 bases and V 6 bases, and 9 bases lay outside the gene matches. The length of the CDR3 is 15 residues. The CDR3: CASSQGQGFGSPLHF. The CDR3 DNA is TGCGCCAGCAGCCAGGGACAGGGGTTCGGGTCACCCCTCCACTTT.

The J gene is TRBJ2-3, the V gene TRBV20-1; TRBD2 matches 16 bases. V lost 6 bases and J lost 9; bases outside the gene matches: 9. CDR3 length: 15 residues. Germline V gene lookup returns CDR1 DFQATT and CDR2 SNEGSKA (reference sequence). CDR3 nucleotide sequence: TGCAGTGCAACCCCCGGGACTAGCGGGGGGGCGACGCAGTATTTT. It yields the protein CSATPGTSGGATQYF.

This clonotype was counted a few times. The chain is built from TRBV2 and TRBJ2-1; TRBD1 aligns across 9 bases. Germline V gene lookup returns CDR1 SNHLY and CDR2 FYNNEI. V trimming: 5 bases; J trimming: 9 bases; junction bases outside the gene matches: 2. This CDR3 has 12 amino acids. CDR3 loop: CASSPDRGEQFF. CDR3 nucleotide sequence: TGTGCCAGCAGTCCGGACAGGGGTGAGCAGTTCTTC.

This clonotype occurred many times. J is TRBJ2-3 and V is TRBV20-1, with a tentative D call TRBD2 (6 bases). This CDR3 has 14 amino acids. The germline V gene encodes CDR1 DFQATT and CDR2 SNEGSKA (reference sequence). Trimming pared 0 bases from V and 1 base from J, leaving 8 bases between. The CDR3 reads CSAREASGTDTQYF. The CDR3 coding sequence is TGCAGTGCTAGAGAAGCTAGCGGCACAGATACGCAGTATTTT.

In this sample, this clonotype turned up many times. The rearrangement joins TRBV2 to TRBJ2-7; no definite D call. The germline V gene has CDR1 SNHLY and CDR2 FYNNEI. This CDR3 has 11 amino acids. The V end lost 3 bases, the J end lost 9 bases, and 9 bases lay between the germline ends. The CDR3 bases are TGTGCCAGCAGTGACAGGCTGGCGCAGTACTTC. Its translation: CASSDRLAQYF. The whole variable domain, filled in from reference TRBV2 and TRBJ2-7, reads EPEVTQTPSHQVTQMGQEVILRCVPISNHLYFYWYRQILGQKVEFLVSFYNNEISEKSEIFDDQFSVERPDGSNFTLKIRSTKLEDSAMYFCASSDRLAQYFGPGTRLTVT.

This clonotype is medium-sized by share. This chain links TRBV7-6 with TRBJ2-1; D might be TRBD1 or TRBD2, each matching 5 bases. Trimming stripped 3 bases from V and 4 bases from J, with 16 bases between. Germline V CDR1 and CDR2: SGHVS, FNYEAQ. CDR3 length: 16 amino acids. CDR3 loop: CASSFVGGLLYNEQFF. In DNA, the CDR3 is TGTGCCAGCAGCTTTGTTGGGGGTTTACTTTACAATGAGCAGTTCTTC.

This clonotype was seen more than once but under ten times. The chain employs TRBV5-1 and TRBJ2-1; the D is unclear. This CDR3 region has 11 residues. The ends were cut back, 5 bases at V and 2 bases at J, with 2 bases in the middle. CDR1 SGHRS and CDR2 YFSETQ come from the germline V gene. The CDR3 nucleotides are TGCGCCAGCAGGGCCTACAATGAGCAGTTCTTC. This encodes CASRAYNEQFF.

This chain uses TRBV12-5 with TRBJ1-2, with D possibly TRBD1 on 5 matching bases. The CDR3 has 17 amino acids. V lost 0 bases and J lost 4, with 18 bases in between. Per germline, CDR1 LGHNT and CDR2 FRNRAP. The CDR3 region is CASGLVQGSVGVYGYTF. The CDR3 nucleotides are TGTGCTAGTGGTTTGGTACAAGGCAGCGTGGGGGTCTATGGCTACACCTTC.

The chain employs TRBV13 and TRBJ1-1; tentative D call: TRBD1 (6 bases). The V gene lost 6 bases and the J gene lost 0 bases, with 14 bases spanning the gap. Germline V gene sequence: CDR1 PRHDT, CDR2 FYEKMQ (reference sequence). The CDR3 consists of 15 residues. CDR3 sequence (DNA): TGTGCCAGCAGGGATCCGGGACACCTGAACACTGAAGCTTTCTTT. Translating gives CASRDPGHLNTEAFF.

V gene TRBV6-6 combines with J gene TRBJ2-7; 8 nucleotides agree with TRBD2. The CDR3 is made up of 16 amino acids. V dropped 4 bases and J dropped 5; count of bases not matched to a gene: 13. CDR1 and CDR2 (germline): MNHNY, SVGAGI (reference sequence). CDR3 sequence (DNA): TGTGCCAGCAGTTTCCCCCCCGGGACTAGAAGACACGAGCAGTACTTC. Translated, it gives CASSFPPGTRRHEQYF.

This clonotype was recorded many times. The chain joins TRBV7-2 to TRBJ2-1; D is uncertain. The CDR3 consists of 14 residues. V was cut by 1 base and J by 10 bases, with 14 bases left in between. Germline V lookup: CDR1 SGHTA, CDR2 FQGNSA. CDR3 amino acids: CASSLVAAAPEQFF. Here the CDR3 DNA reads TGTGCCAGCAGCTTAGTCGCCGCGGCCCCAGAGCAGTTCTTC.

This clonotype has a single count. The V and J genes are TRBV9 and TRBJ1-1, with 12 bases aligning to TRBD1. V was pared by 4 bases and J by 5 bases, with 6 bases of the junction left unmatched. The CDR3 is 15 amino acids. From germline, CDR1 is SGDLS and CDR2 YYNGEE. In DNA form, the CDR3 reads TGTGCCAGCAGCCCCCGGGACAGGGGGCGTACTGAAGCTTTCTTT. Encoded protein: CASSPRDRGRTEAFF.

This clonotype turned up a few times. The chain couples TRBV12-3 or TRBV12-4 to TRBJ2-5; D may be TRBD1 or TRBD2 (5 bases each). The CDR3 spans 13 residues. Trimming pared 6 bases from V and 2 bases from J, leaving 10 bases between. The chain's CDR3 is CASSPGTQETQYF. The CDR3 DNA reads as TGTGCCAGCAGCCCCGGGACGCAAGAGACCCAGTACTTC.

This clonotype was counted only a few times. V is TRBV11-2 and J is TRBJ2-5; possible D gene TRBD1, 6 bases. Deletions cut 5 bases from V and 5 bases from J, with 18 bases between. The CDR3 has 15 amino acids. CDR1 and CDR2 (germline): SGHAT, FQNNGV. CDR3 DNA: TGTGCCAGCAGCCCGGCGACTTCCCAGGGGGAGACCCAGTACTTC. This sequence encodes CASSPATSQGETQYF.

This clonotype was seen only a few times. The chain couples TRBV6-6 to TRBJ2-7; TRBD1 might be the D (5 bases). CDR3 size: 12 residues. The V gene's germline CDR1 is MNHNY and CDR2 SVGAGI (reference sequence). V was shortened by 10 bases and J by 0 bases, with 10 bases between the two germline ends. DNA of the CDR3: TGTGCCACCCTCGACAGCTCCTACGAGCAGTACTTC. This translates into CATLDSSYEQYF.

This sequence joins TRBV5-4 and TRBJ2-3; a weak D match, TRBD2 (7 bases). Germline V gene sequence: CDR1 SGHNT, CDR2 YYREEE (reference sequence). The CDR3 has 17 amino acids. V lost 4 bases, J lost 5 bases, and 23 bases lay in between. The CDR3: CASSLIALGGGIDTQYF. CDR3 DNA sequence: TGTGCCAGCAGCCTCATCGCATTGGGGGGGGGCATAGATACGCAGTATTTT.

The chain has TRBV12-3 or TRBV12-4 and TRBJ2-7; D gene unclear. The germline V and J ends were trimmed by 2 bases and 0 bases, with 14 bases remaining between them. The CDR3 runs 16 residues. CDR3 in amino acids: CASSLSSLRSSYEQYF. Written as DNA, the CDR3 is TGTGCCAGCAGTTTATCCTCCTTGAGATCCTCCTACGAGCAGTACTTC.

This clonotype was seen a few times. The rearrangement joins TRBV6-5 to TRBJ1-6, with D possibly TRBD1 on 5 matching bases. V lost 6 bases to trimming and J lost 10 bases, with 16 bases between them. CDR3 length equals 14 residues. Germline V gene lookup returns CDR1 MNHEY and CDR2 SVGAGI. CDR3 protein: CASSPAPGGSPLHF. The CDR3, as DNA: TGTGCCAGCAGCCCCGCACCGGGGGGATCACCCCTCCACTTT.

The J gene is TRBJ1-6, the V gene TRBV27, with D hard to call. The CDR3 is made up of 14 amino acids. The V end lost 6 bases, the J end lost 3 bases, and 9 bases lay between the germline ends. The germline CDR1 and CDR2 sequences are MNHEY and SMNVEV (reference sequence). As DNA, the CDR3 is TGTGCCAGCAGCACGGGTCTCTATAATTCACCCCTCCACTTT. It is translated as CASSTGLYNSPLHF.

The rearrangement joins TRBV2 to TRBJ2-3, with 7 bases matching TRBD1. The CDR3 consists of 14 residues. Germline-derived CDR1 and CDR2 are SNHLY and FYNNEI. Trimming cost V 4 bases and J 2 bases; bases outside gene matches: 3. The CDR3 is CASSVGTDTDTQYF. In DNA, the CDR3 is TGTGCCAGCAGTGTGGGGACAGACACAGATACGCAGTATTTT. Supplemented by reference TRBV2 and TRBJ2-3, the full variable domain reads EPEVTQTPSHQVTQMGQEVILRCVPISNHLYFYWYRQILGQKVEFLVSFYNNEISEKSEIFDDQFSVERPDGSNFTLKIRSTKLEDSAMYFCASSVGTDTDTQYFGPGTRLTVL.

Many counts were recorded for this clonotype. The gene calls are TRBV7-2 and TRBJ1-1, with a weak D call TRBD1 (5 bases). Germline loops: CDR1 SGHTA, CDR2 FQGNSA. The V and J ends lost 1 base and 1 base respectively, with 16 bases between them. The CDR3 totals 17 residues. The DNA for the CDR3 is TGTGCCAGCAGCTTAGGGGCAGGGTACGGATGGAACACTGAAGCTTTCTTT. Its protein is CASSLGAGYGWNTEAFF.

This clonotype has just a few counts. The V call is TRBV12-5, the J call TRBJ1-6; D is perhaps TRBD1 (6 bases). This CDR3 is 13 amino acids long. The ends were cut back, 5 bases at V and 8 bases at J, with 10 bases in the middle. Germline V CDR1 and CDR2: LGHNT, FRNRAP. The DNA of the CDR3 is TGTGCTAGTGGTCTACAGGGTGATTCACCCCTCCACTTT. Its translation: CASGLQGDSPLHF.

The gene calls are TRBV9 and TRBJ1-2; 8 nucleotides align to TRBD1. V gave up 2 bases and J gave up 3 bases; unmatched junction bases: 0. This CDR3 is built from 13 residues. CDR1 SGDLS and CDR2 YYNGEE come from the germline V gene. DNA of the CDR3: TGTGCCAGCAGCGTGACAGGGGACTATGGCTACACCTTC. Its translation is CASSVTGDYGYTF. Combining the CDR3 with reference TRBV9 and TRBJ1-2 gives the whole variable domain DSGVTQTPKHLITATGQRVTLRCSPRSGDLSVYWYQQSLDQGLQFLIQYYNGEERAKGNILERFSAQQFPDLHSELNLSSLELGDSALYFCASSVTGDYGYTFGSGTRLTVV.

To note about this clonotype: Since a much larger clone is just one base distant, this may be a read error. This chain connects TRBV20-1 to TRBJ2-7, with a possible D match to TRBD2 (6 bases). The germline V gene encodes CDR1 DFQATT and CDR2 SNEGSKA (reference sequence). The CDR3 sequence is 15 residues long. V lost 2 bases and J 5 bases, leaving 19 bases between the germline ends. This CDR3 is CSARILRGRLDEQYF. CDR3 nucleotides: TGCAGTGCTAGAATTTTGCGGGGACGATTGGACGAGCAGTACTTC.

The rearrangement uses TRBV7-6 and TRBJ2-3; 14 nucleotides agree with TRBD2. Germline V CDR1 and CDR2: SGHVS, FNYEAQ. CDR3 length equals 15 residues. The V and J ends lost 5 bases and 6 bases, in that order; junction bases with no gene match: 4. The CDR3 spells CASSLWTSGGDTQYF. The CDR3 region has the DNA TGTGCCAGCAGCCTATGGACTAGCGGGGGGGATACGCAGTATTTT.